Listed here are 21 T cell receptor beta chains from one sample, sequenced in a study of blood T cell repertoires in COVID-19. Assay used: immunoSEQ multiplex PCR; TCRdb lists only in-frame clones, some missing. The sample consists of hundreds of thousands of clones, approximately 91% of them appearing once. The sequenced material came from peripheral blood. All receptors come from a man in his forties with acute or convalescent COVID-19.

The gene calls are TRBV5-8 and TRBJ2-5, with TRBD2 as a possible D gene (5 bases). The CDR3 runs 13 residues. Trimming left V 4 bases short and J 5 bases short, with 12 bases between. Germline V gives CDR1 SGHTS, CDR2 YDEGEE. The CDR3 nucleotides read TGTGCCAGCAGCAAGGGCTGGAGGGAGACCCAGTACTTC. Translation: CASSKGWRETQYF.

The chain employs TRBV10-3 and TRBJ2-1; D is uncertain. The V end was cut by 3 bases, the J end by 0 bases, with 6 bases between. Germline assignment: CDR1 ENHRY and CDR2 SYGVKD. There are 14 residues in the CDR3. CDR3 loop: CAISDASSYNEQFF. Here the CDR3 DNA reads TGTGCCATCAGTGACGCGAGCTCCTACAATGAGCAGTTCTTC.

For this clone: Other DNA variants within this sample encode the same CDR3. CDR3 sequence (DNA): TGTGCCAGCAGAGCAGGCCCCTACGAGCAGTACTTC. Protein sequence: CASRAGPYEQYF. The chain combines TRBV12-3 or TRBV12-4 with TRBJ2-7; D gene unclear. Trimming shortened V by 6 bases and J by 2 bases, and 8 bases separated the two germline ends. The CDR3 is 12 residues long.

This chain uses TRBV7-2 with TRBJ2-3; TRBD2 matches at 15 bases. CDR1 is SGHTA, CDR2 FQGNSA, per germline. V dropped 5 bases and J dropped 3; count of bases not matched to a gene: 3. This CDR3 region has 16 residues. The CDR3 reads CASSLGLAGGTDTQYF. The CDR3 DNA sequence: TGTGCCAGCAGCCTCGGACTAGCGGGAGGGACAGATACGCAGTATTTT.

This sequence joins TRBV2 and TRBJ2-1; TRBD2 agrees at 14 bases. This CDR3 contains 14 residues. J lost 10 bases, V lost 6 bases, and 5 bases had no gene match. Germline V gene lookup returns CDR1 SNHLY and CDR2 FYNNEI. Here the CDR3 DNA reads TGTGCCAGCAGCGCGGGACTAGCGGGGGTCGAGCAGTTCTTC. Translated: CASSAGLAGVEQFF. The full variable domain, in which reference TRBV2 and TRBJ2-1 provide the parts outside the CDR3, is EPEVTQTPSHQVTQMGQEVILRCVPISNHLYFYWYRQILGQKVEFLVSFYNNEISEKSEIFDDQFSVERPDGSNFTLKIRSTKLEDSAMYFCASSAGLAGVEQFFGPGTRLTVL.

This clone appeared once. The chain recombines TRBV5-1 with TRBJ2-1; 10 nucleotides match TRBD2. This CDR3 contains 17 residues. The germline CDR1 and CDR2 sequences are SGHRS and YFSETQ. The trim removed 3 bases at V and 7 bases at J, leaving 13 bases unmatched. CDR3 region: CASSWGALAGAGNEQFF. DNA for the CDR3: TGCGCCAGCAGCTGGGGGGCCCTAGCGGGAGCAGGTAATGAGCAGTTCTTC.

This clone was seen once. The chain employs TRBV29-1 and TRBJ2-3, with D unresolved. Germline values: CDR1 SQVTM, CDR2 ANQGSEA. The CDR3 extends over 13 amino acids. With 8 bases removed from V and 1 base from J, the gap between germline ends came to 13 bases. CDR3 amino acids: CSWSLKGTDTQYF. The DNA for the CDR3 is TGCAGCTGGAGCCTAAAGGGCACAGATACGCAGTATTTT.

The chain combines TRBV12-3 or TRBV12-4 with TRBJ2-7, with D maybe TRBD1 (6 bases). Trimming took 5 bases from V and 5 from J, leaving 10 bases between them. This CDR3 comprises 12 residues. The CDR3 DNA is TGTGCCAGCAGTCCCACAGGGAACGAGCAGTACTTC. Translating gives CASSPTGNEQYF.

The V gene is TRBV6-1, the J gene TRBJ1-4, with D unclear. Germline V lookup: CDR1 MNHNS, CDR2 SASEGT. The CDR3 has 13 residues. The ends were cut back, 6 bases at V and 5 bases at J, with 10 bases in the middle. CDR3 bases: TGTGCCAGCAGGGTGAGAGAAAATGAAAAACTGTTTTTT. Translation gives CASRVRENEKLFF.

J is TRBJ1-1 and V is TRBV10-1; TRBD1 aligns across 8 bases. Germline CDR1 and CDR2: WNHNN and SYGVQD (reference sequence). The ends lost 2 bases at V and 7 bases at J; junction bases unmatched: 9. The CDR3 loop spans 15 amino acids. CDR3 DNA: TGCGCCAGCAGTGAGATCGGCAGGGGGCCGAATGAAGCTTTCTTT. It specifies CASSEIGRGPNEAFF.

This clone appeared once. The chain combines TRBV28 with TRBJ2-3; D possibly corresponds to TRBD1 (6 bases). V was shortened by 3 bases and J by 3 bases, with 13 bases between the two germline ends. The CDR3 contains 15 residues. Germline lookup yields CDR1 MDHEN and CDR2 SYDVKM. The CDR3 nucleotides read TGTGCCAGCAGTTTCTACAGGGCAGGGACAGATACGCAGTATTTT. Translation gives CASSFYRAGTDTQYF.

The chain couples TRBV27 to TRBJ2-3, with 7 nucleotides matching TRBD2. The J segment lost 2 bases and the V segment lost 4 bases, leaving 6 bases of the junction unmatched. The length of the CDR3 is 15 residues. Germline CDR1 MNHEY, CDR2 SMNVEV (reference sequence). The CDR3 region has the DNA TGTGCCAGCAGTTGGGGGGGGTACGCCACAGATACGCAGTATTTT. It encodes CASSWGGYATDTQYF.

This sequence joins TRBV6-5 and TRBJ2-1; TRBD1 might be the D (6 bases). With 0 bases removed from V and 4 bases from J, the gap between germline ends came to 13 bases. This CDR3 region has 16 residues. Per germline, CDR1 MNHEY and CDR2 SVGAGI. The CDR3, as DNA: TGTGCCAGCAGTTACTCGGCGGCGACAGGATACAATGAGCAGTTCTTC. It codes for CASSYSAATGYNEQFF.

The chain employs TRBV7-9 and TRBJ2-7; TRBD1 agrees at 10 bases. Germline-derived CDR1 and CDR2 are SEHNR and FQNEAQ (reference sequence). The CDR3 covers 15 residues. Losses at the gene ends were 4 bases for V and 0 bases for J; bases not matched to a gene: 3. The CDR3: CASSSGQGPSYEQYF. The CDR3 DNA is TGTGCCAGCAGCTCGGGACAGGGGCCCTCCTACGAGCAGTACTTC.

V gene TRBV9 combines with J gene TRBJ2-5; TRBD2 matches 11 bases. The ends lost 4 bases at V and 1 base at J; junction bases unmatched: 9. Germline values: CDR1 SGDLS, CDR2 YYNGEE. This CDR3 region has 17 residues. Written as DNA, the CDR3 is TGTGCCAGCAGCCGGACTAGCGGGCGCTCGATCCAAGAGACCCAGTACTTC. It yields the protein CASSRTSGRSIQETQYF.

The chain links TRBV6-2 or TRBV6-3 to TRBJ2-7, with TRBD2 identical over 10 bases. V lost 4 bases and J lost 6; bases outside the gene matches: 12. Germline V gene data show CDR1 as MNHEY and CDR2 as SVGEGT. This CDR3 has 16 amino acids. CDR3 region: CASSSHGASGSSEQYF. CDR3 nucleotide sequence: TGTGCCAGCAGTTCTCACGGGGCTAGCGGGAGTAGCGAGCAGTACTTC.

The V gene is TRBV14, the J gene TRBJ2-7; 8 bases agree with TRBD2. The CDR3 runs 18 residues. V shed 2 bases and J 3 bases; nucleotides not matched to a gene: 15. From germline, CDR1 is SGHDN and CDR2 FVKESK. CDR3 DNA sequence: TGTGCCAGCAGCCAAACTTGGATTAGCGGGATAATCTACTACGAGCAGTACTTC. Encoded protein: CASSQTWISGIIYYEQYF.

The J gene is TRBJ2-5, the V gene TRBV28; D perhaps matches TRBD2 (6 bases). The CDR3 has 16 residues. Per germline, CDR1 MDHEN and CDR2 SYDVKM. V lost 3 bases to trimming and J lost 4 bases, with 18 bases between them. The chain's CDR3 is CASSFGAGGVGETQYF. As DNA, the CDR3 is TGTGCCAGCAGTTTTGGAGCGGGTGGAGTTGGAGAGACCCAGTACTTC.

A note on this clone: The germline gene is not matched at one end of the junction; a read error may be the cause. The V gene is TRBV3-1 (or the pseudogene TRBV3-2), the J gene TRBJ2-1; D is unresolved. Per the germline V gene, CDR1 is LGHDT and CDR2 is YNNKEL (reference sequence). The CDR3 sequence is 14 residues long. The CDR3 spells CASSQDRAIRVRLF. The DNA for the CDR3 is TGTGCCAGCAGCCAAGATCGCGCAATCCGCGTGCGTCTCTTC.

The chain links TRBV18 to TRBJ2-7; TRBD1 aligns across 10 bases. The CDR3 runs 15 residues. Germline CDR1 and CDR2: KGHSH and LQKENI. J was trimmed by 4 bases and V by 3 bases; bases with no gene match: 6. The CDR3, as DNA: TGTGCCAGCTCACCCCCGGGACAGGGGTCTTACGAGCAGTACTTC. This encodes CASSPPGQGSYEQYF.

The CDR3 DNA sequence: TGTGCCAGCAGCCCGAAAGGGGCAGGGTCAGGTGACGAGCAGTACTTC. Its protein is CASSPKGAGSGDEQYF. This chain joins TRBV7-9 and TRBJ2-7; D is possibly TRBD1 (5 bases). Germline CDR1 reads SEHNR; CDR2 reads FQNEAQ (reference sequence). Trimming cost V 5 bases and J 5 bases, with 22 bases left between them. The CDR3 contains 16 residues.